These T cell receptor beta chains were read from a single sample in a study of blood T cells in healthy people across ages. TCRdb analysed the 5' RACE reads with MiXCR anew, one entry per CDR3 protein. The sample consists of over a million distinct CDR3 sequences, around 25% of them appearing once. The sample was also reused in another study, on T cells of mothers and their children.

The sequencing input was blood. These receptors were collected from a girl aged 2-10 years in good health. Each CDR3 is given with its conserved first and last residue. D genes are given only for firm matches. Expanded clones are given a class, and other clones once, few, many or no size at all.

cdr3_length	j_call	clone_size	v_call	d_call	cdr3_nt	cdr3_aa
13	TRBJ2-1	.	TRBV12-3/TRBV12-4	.	TGTGCCAGCATGAGGGACCCTTACAATGAGCAGTTCTTC	CASMRDPYNEQFF
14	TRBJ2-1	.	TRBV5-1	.	TGCGCCAGCAGCTTGGCAGCCGGGAACAATGAGCAGTTCTTC	CASSLAAGNNEQFF
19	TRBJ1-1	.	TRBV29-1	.	TGCAGCGTTGCCGCTAAAGTCAGGTCACCCACAGGTCGTGGGGCTGAAGCTTTCTTT	CSVAAKVRSPTGRGAEAFF
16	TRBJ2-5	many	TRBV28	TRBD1	TGTGCCAGCAGTTTACTCGGACAGGGCTTGGCAGAGACCCAGTACTTC	CASSLLGQGLAETQYF
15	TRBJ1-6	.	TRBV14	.	TGTGCCAGCAGCCAAGGAGCAGGACGCAATTCACCCCTCCACTTT	CASSQGAGRNSPLHF
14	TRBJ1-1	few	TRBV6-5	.	TGTGCCAGCAGCACCACGATTACAGGGACTGAAGCTTTCTTT	CASSTTITGTEAFF
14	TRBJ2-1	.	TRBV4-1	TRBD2	TGCGCCAGCAGCCAAGAGGGACTAGTCGATGAGCAGTTCTTC	CASSQEGLVDEQFF
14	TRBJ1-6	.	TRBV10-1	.	TGCGCCAGCAGTGAGGCAGGGGCGGATTCACCCCTCCACTTT	CASSEAGADSPLHF
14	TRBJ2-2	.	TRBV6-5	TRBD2	TGTGCCAGCAGGACTAGCGGGACTTATGGGGAGCTGTTTTTT	CASRTSGTYGELFF
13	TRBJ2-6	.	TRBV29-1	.	TGCAGCGTACAACTCTCTGGGGCCAACGTCCTGACTTTC	CSVQLSGANVLTF
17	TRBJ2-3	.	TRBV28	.	TGTGCCAGCAGTCCGTTCTCAGGACAGCGTAGCACAGATACGCAGTATTTT	CASSPFSGQRSTDTQYF
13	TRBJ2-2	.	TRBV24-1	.	TGTGCCACCAGTGATTTCCCCACCGGGGAGCTGTTTTTT	CATSDFPTGELFF
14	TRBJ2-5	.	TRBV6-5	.	TGTGCCAGCAGTACTACTTCGACAAAAGAGACCCAGTACTTC	CASSTTSTKETQYF
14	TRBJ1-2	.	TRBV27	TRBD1	TGTGCCAGCCGGGACAGGGATCTTAACTATGGCTACACCTTC	CASRDRDLNYGYTF
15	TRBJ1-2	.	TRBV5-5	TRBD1	TGTGCCAGCAAAGAAACCGGGACAGGTATCTATGGCTACACCTTC	CASKETGTGIYGYTF
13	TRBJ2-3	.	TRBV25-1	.	TGTGCCAGCAGTTATATACACGCGGGTACGCAGTATTTT	CASSYIHAGTQYF
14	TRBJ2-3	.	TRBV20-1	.	TGCAGTGCTAGAGATCGCGTAGCCACAGATACGCAGTATTTT	CSARDRVATDTQYF